A single count supports the clone carrying this T cell receptor (beta chain). This record comes from a study of blood T cell repertoires in COVID-19. The wider study: The analysed material was cDNA or gDNA that came from T cells, B-cell-depleted T cells, or PBMCs.

V was clipped by 6 bases and J by 5 bases; unmatched bases: 6. Germline-derived CDR1 and CDR2 are SQVTM and ANQGSEA. This CDR3 spans 15 amino acids. In the original workflow: Amplification with reference gene primers provided the estimates of nucleated cell counts. Here immunoSEQ multiplex PCR was the method, and the copy in TCRdb shows in-frame clones only, minus some. That table is the source of V, J and clone size, and D and trimming were worked out from the DNA. The table has 250,000 to 350,000 clones, roughly 90% seen once; the top ten hold approximately 6.8%. Sequenced: peripheral blood. The TCR was taken from a woman under 40 with COVID-19, enrolled during active disease. The chain uses TRBV29-1 and TRBJ2-1; 14 positions agree with TRBD2. The CDR3 sequence: CSVRVGLAGDNEQFF. The DNA of the CDR3 is TGCAGCGTGCGCGTGGGACTAGCGGGAGACAATGAGCAGTTCTTC.